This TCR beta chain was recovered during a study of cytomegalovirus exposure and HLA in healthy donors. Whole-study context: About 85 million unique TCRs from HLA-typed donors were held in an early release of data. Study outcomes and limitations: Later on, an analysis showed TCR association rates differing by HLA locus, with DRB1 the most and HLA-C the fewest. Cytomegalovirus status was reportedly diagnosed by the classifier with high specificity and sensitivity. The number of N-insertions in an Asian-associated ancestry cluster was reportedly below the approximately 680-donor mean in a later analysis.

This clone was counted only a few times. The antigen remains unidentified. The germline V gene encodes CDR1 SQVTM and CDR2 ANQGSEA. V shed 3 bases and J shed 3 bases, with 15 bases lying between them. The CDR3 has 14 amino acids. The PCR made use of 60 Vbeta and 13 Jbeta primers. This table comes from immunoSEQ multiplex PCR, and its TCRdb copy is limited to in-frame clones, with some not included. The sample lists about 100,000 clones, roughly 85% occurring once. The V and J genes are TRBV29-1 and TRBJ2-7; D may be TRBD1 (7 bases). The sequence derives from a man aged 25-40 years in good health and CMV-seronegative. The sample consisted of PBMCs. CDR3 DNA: TGCAGCGTTGACGCAGGGGGGTTGTTCTACGAGCAGTACTTC. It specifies CSVDAGGLFYEQYF.